A single sample is the source of the 21 T cell receptor beta chains below, sequenced in a study of blood T cell repertoires in COVID-19. Clones were sequenced by immunoSEQ multiplex PCR, and TCRdb holds only the in-frame ones, with some missing. The sample shows approximately 200,000 clones, approximately 83% of them seen only once. Source material: peripheral blood. The receptors here all came from a woman in her sixties or seventies with acute or convalescent COVID-19.

In this sample, this clone turned up a few times. The chain has TRBV11-1 and TRBJ2-2; the match to TRBD2 covers 9 bases. The junction had 11 bases not matched to a gene; V was cut back by 5 bases and J by 7 bases. CDR1 is SGHAT and CDR2 is FQDESV in the germline V gene (reference sequence). This CDR3 spans 16 amino acids. CDR3 sequence (DNA): TGTGCCAGCAGCCTCAATAGCGGGGGTCGTGGCGGGGAGCTGTTTTTT. Amino acids: CASSLNSGGRGGELFF.

Here the CDR3 reads CASSVDGATEAFF. The CDR3 DNA follows: TGTGCCAGCAGCGTAGATGGGGCTACTGAAGCTTTCTTT. The genes are TRBV9 and TRBJ1-1; D might be TRBD1 (5 bases). The CDR3 consists of 13 residues. Deletions cut 0 bases from V and 5 bases from J, with 8 bases between. In germline, CDR1 is SGDLS, CDR2 YYNGEE. The full variable domain, in which reference TRBV9 and TRBJ1-1 provide the parts outside the CDR3, is DSGVTQTPKHLITATGQRVTLRCSPRSGDLSVYWYQQSLDQGLQFLIQYYNGEERAKGNILERFSAQQFPDLHSELNLSSLELGDSALYFCASSVDGATEAFFGQGTRLTVV.

This chain uses TRBV2 with TRBJ1-6, with D perhaps TRBD1 (5 bases). V lost 4 bases to trimming and J lost 6 bases, with 13 bases between them. The germline gives CDR1 SNHLY, CDR2 FYNNEI. The CDR3 is 15 amino acids. CDR3 bases: TGTGCCAGCAGTGTTGAGGGGACTGGTAATTCACCCCTCCACTTT. Translating gives CASSVEGTGNSPLHF.

This clone was counted once. The chain carries TRBV19 and TRBJ2-3; TRBD2 is a possible D gene (6 bases). Germline V gives CDR1 LNHDA, CDR2 SQIVND (reference sequence). V dropped 7 bases and J dropped 4 bases, with 15 bases sitting between them. The CDR3 consists of 14 residues. The CDR3 loop reads CASTQSGGADTQYF. The CDR3 nucleotides are TGTGCCAGTACTCAATCGGGCGGGGCAGATACGCAGTATTTT.

The chain couples TRBV7-9 to TRBJ1-1; D call uncertain. Germline lookup yields CDR1 SEHNR and CDR2 FQNEAQ (reference sequence). The CDR3 has 15 amino acids. V was cut by 4 bases and J by 3 bases, with 15 bases left in between. CDR3 nucleotide sequence: TGTGCCAGCAGCTCCCCAGCAACTACCCACACTGAAGCTTTCTTT. It specifies CASSSPATTHTEAFF.

The chain links TRBV5-4 to TRBJ2-1; possible D gene TRBD2, 6 bases. The CDR3 runs to 15 residues. Deletions cut 4 bases from V and 7 bases from J, with 18 bases between. The germline gives CDR1 SGHNT, CDR2 YYREEE (reference sequence). CDR3 bases: TGTGCCAGCAGCCCGGGACTCCCTAGGGGAAATGAGCAGTTCTTC. Translating gives CASSPGLPRGNEQFF.

This clone was seen a few times. V is TRBV27 and J is TRBJ2-1, with 11 bases lining up with TRBD1. The germline gives CDR1 MNHEY, CDR2 SMNVEV (reference sequence). Trimming removed 7 bases from V and 7 bases from J; junction bases left unmatched: 12. CDR3 size: 16 residues. CDR3 sequence (DNA): TGTGCCAGCACCATATTGAGGACAGGGGGCATGAATGAGCAGTTCTTC. Protein sequence: CASTILRTGGMNEQFF.

In this sample, this clone turned up a few times. V gene TRBV5-6 combines with J gene TRBJ1-4; D is unclear. Trimming took 1 base from V and 0 from J, leaving 13 bases between them. Germline assignment: CDR1 SGHDT and CDR2 YYEEEE. The CDR3 extends over 17 amino acids. CDR3 nucleotides: TGTGCCAGCAGCTTGTTTGGCCAGACTGCAACTAATGAAAAACTGTTTTTT. Encoded protein: CASSLFGQTATNEKLFF.

V gene TRBV5-4 combines with J gene TRBJ2-5; 11 bases map to TRBD2. Germline CDR1 is SGHNT and CDR2 is YYREEE (reference sequence). The CDR3 length is 15 residues. Unmatched junction bases numbered 4, after V lost 2 bases and J lost 4 bases. This chain's CDR3 is CASSLYSGGAETQYF. The CDR3 bases are TGTGCCAGCAGCTTATATAGCGGGGGGGCAGAGACCCAGTACTTC.

Written as DNA, the CDR3 is TGTGCCAGCAGTGAATCTTTGGCAGGGGGCAGTATCTATGGCTACACCTTC. The encoded protein is CASSESLAGGSIYGYTF. This rearrangement joins TRBV25-1 to TRBJ1-2; 8 bases are a match to TRBD1. The length of the CDR3 is 17 residues. V shed 1 base, J shed 4 bases, and the junction held 11 bases outside the gene matches. Germline V lookup: CDR1 MGHDK, CDR2 SYGVNS.

This chain uses TRBV6-1 with TRBJ2-7; 11 bases line up with TRBD2. Germline-derived CDR1 and CDR2 are MNHNS and SASEGT. V shed 3 bases and J 3 bases; nucleotides not matched to a gene: 4. CDR3 length: 15 amino acids. Written as DNA, the CDR3 is TGTGCCAGCAGTGAGACTAGCGGGGTCAACTACGAGCAGTACTTC. Translation: CASSETSGVNYEQYF.

The count of this clone is one. The chain has TRBV7-3 and TRBJ2-5; the D gene is possibly TRBD2 (6 bases). The length of the CDR3 is 14 residues. Germline V gives CDR1 SGHTA, CDR2 FQGTGA. V lost 6 bases and J 0 bases, leaving 11 bases between the germline ends. The CDR3 here is CASSQSGDQETQYF. DNA for the CDR3: TGTGCCAGCAGTCAGTCGGGGGACCAAGAGACCCAGTACTTC.

The chain employs TRBV25-1 and TRBJ1-1; 7 nucleotides line up with TRBD1. The germline CDR1 and CDR2 sequences are MGHDK and SYGVNS. The CDR3 is 14 amino acids. The V gene end was trimmed by 4 bases and the J gene end by 5 bases; junction bases not matched to a gene: 7. CDR3 bases: TGTGCCAGCAGTGGCGGACAGGCTACGACTGAAGCTTTCTTT. It encodes CASSGGQATTEAFF.

This clone appeared once. V is TRBV12-3 or TRBV12-4 and J is TRBJ1-4; no clear D. The V end lost 3 bases, the J end lost 11 bases, and 13 bases lay between the germline ends. CDR3 length equals 13 residues. The CDR3 reads CASSFGGVDKLFF. The DNA of the CDR3 is TGTGCCAGCAGTTTTGGCGGGGTAGACAAACTGTTTTTT.

The rearrangement joins TRBV21-1 to TRBJ2-7; TRBD1 was called by the table and not checked on the DNA. TRBV21-1 has pseudogene status. The CDR3 covers 12 residues. For the CDR3, the DNA is TGTGCCAGCCCCCCATTGGCTCGCGAGCAGTACTTC. Its translation: CASPPLAREQYF.

The gene calls are TRBV19 and TRBJ2-7, with TRBD1 as a possible D gene (6 bases). V lost 6 bases to trimming and J lost 3 bases, with 15 bases between them. The CDR3 extends over 14 amino acids. The germline V gene has CDR1 LNHDA and CDR2 SQIVND (reference sequence). The CDR3 DNA reads as TGTGCCAGTAGCCTAAGGTGGACAGACTACGAGCAGTACTTC. It encodes CASSLRWTDYEQYF.

The V and J genes are TRBV11-2 and TRBJ1-3; 7 nucleotides align to TRBD1. Trimming cost V 6 bases and J 1 base; bases outside gene matches: 6. CDR1 and CDR2 (germline): SGHAT, FQNNGV. The CDR3 has 15 amino acids. The CDR3 nucleotides read TGTGCCAGCAGATCGACACAGGGGTCTGGAAACACCATATATTTT. It is translated as CASRSTQGSGNTIYF.

The gene calls are TRBV6-5 and TRBJ1-2, with 7 positions matching TRBD1. Germline V gene sequence: CDR1 MNHEY, CDR2 SVGAGI. The CDR3 length is 15 residues. V trimming: 1 base; J trimming: 8 bases; junction bases outside the gene matches: 10. In nucleotides, the CDR3 is TGTGCCAGCAGTTACTACACCCTCCGACAGGGCGGCTACACCTTC. Translating gives CASSYYTLRQGGYTF.

V and J are TRBV7-2 and TRBJ2-5; 10 bases are shared with TRBD2. V trimming: 5 bases; J trimming: 2 bases; junction bases outside the gene matches: 14. CDR3 size: 18 residues. CDR1 is SGHTA and CDR2 is FQGNSA in the germline V gene. CDR3 nucleotide sequence: TGTGCCAGCAGCCCCGGATCAGCGGGGGGGTCGATTCAAGAGACCCAGTACTTC. Translation: CASSPGSAGGSIQETQYF.

The table lists this clone with a count of one. V is TRBV19 and J is TRBJ2-2, with D possibly being TRBD2 (5 bases). This CDR3 comprises 14 residues. The germline CDR1 and CDR2 sequences are LNHDA and SQIVND (reference sequence). V lost 5 bases, J lost 0 bases, and 7 bases lay in between. Written as DNA, the CDR3 is TGTGCCAGTAGTCCAGCGGCGAACACCGGGGAGCTGTTTTTT. Protein: CASSPAANTGELFF. Supplemented by reference TRBV19 and TRBJ2-2, the full variable domain reads DGGITQSPKYLFRKEGQNVTLSCEQNLNHDAMYWYRQDPGQGLRLIYYSQIVNDFQKGDIAEGYSVSREKKESFPLTVTSAQKNPTAFYLCASSPAANTGELFFGEGSRLTVL.

V gene TRBV28 combines with J gene TRBJ1-3, with unresolved D. V lost 6 bases, J lost 1 base, and 13 bases lay in between. CDR1 and CDR2 from the germline V gene are MDHEN and SYDVKM. The CDR3 is 15 amino acids. The chain's CDR3 is CASRAQRGSGNTIYF. CDR3 nucleotides: TGTGCCAGCAGGGCTCAGAGAGGTTCTGGAAACACCATATATTTT.